This T cell receptor beta chain is drawn from a study of T-cell reconstitution after alpha-beta-depleted transplantation in children. Using unique molecular identifiers, the investigators prepared the TCRbeta library. TCRdb fed the PCR reads into MiXCR, producing one record per CDR3 protein. The repertoire holds roughly 670,000 distinct CDR3 sequences, around 12% seen once, with 0.75% to 0.85% in the top ten. Study results and caveats: About two months after transplant, alpha-beta T cells reportedly came from several hundred expanded graft clones.

Trimming shortened V by 4 bases and J by 0 bases, and 10 bases separated the two germline ends. Germline values: CDR1 LNHDA, CDR2 SQIVND (reference sequence). The CDR3 is 15 residues long. The table lists this clonotype with a few counts. Its antigen is not identified. The origin of this receptor is a girl aged 2 to 10 with congenital amegakaryocytic thrombocytopenia, due to receive a stem cell transplant. The sample here was PBMCs, taken before TCRalphabeta/CD19-depleted stem cell transplant. V gene TRBV19 combines with J gene TRBJ2-1; the D gene is possibly TRBD2 (5 bases). The CDR3 nucleotides read TGTGCCAGTAGTACGAGGACTCACTCCTACAATGAGCAGTTCTTC. It is translated as CASSTRTHSYNEQFF.